A selection of T cell receptor beta chains follows, all from one sample in a study of beta chain features in type 1 diabetes. TCRdb keeps only in-frame clones here, not all; method: immunoSEQ multiplex PCR. Of 150,000 to 180,000 clones in the sample, 10% were seen once. The sequenced sample was central memory CD4+ T cells from blood. These TCRs come from a man aged 30 to 39 with type 1 diabetes. CDR3s include the opening cysteine and the closing phenylalanine or tryptophan. D genes are given only for firm matches. Part of the rows lack a size; the others show once, few, many or a class for expanded clones.

J gene | clone size | V gene | D gene | CDR3 DNA | CDR3 protein
TRBJ2-5 | . | TRBV6-1 | . | TGTGCCAGCAGTGAAGGTTCGGCAGGGAGGGAGACCCAGTACTTC | CASSEGSAGRETQYF
TRBJ2-3 | . | TRBV11-2 | TRBD1 | TGTGCCAGCAGCCCTGACAGGGGAGGTGATACGCAGTATTTT | CASSPDRGGDTQYF
TRBJ2-7 | . | TRBV11-1 | . | TGTGCCAGCAGCTTAGCCGAGTCTTCCTACGAGCAGTACTTC | CASSLAESSYEQYF
TRBJ2-3 | . | TRBV2 | TRBD1 | TGTGCCAGCAGTTACCGGGACAGGGGCACAGATACGCAGTATTTT | CASSYRDRGTDTQYF
TRBJ2-2 | . | TRBV7-3 | TRBD1 | TGTGCCAGCAGGTCGGGACAGCCGAACACCGGGGAGCTGTTTTTT | CASRSGQPNTGELFF
TRBJ2-7 | many | TRBV4-2 | TRBD2 | TGTGCCAGCAGCCCTTCGACTAGCGGGAGGGCCACTTACTTC | CASSPSTSGRATYF
TRBJ2-7 | . | TRBV30 | TRBD2 | TGTGCCGGAAGGAATAGCGGGAGCTCCTACGAGCAGTACTTC | CAGRNSGSSYEQYF
TRBJ2-1 | . | TRBV5-4 | TRBD2 | TGTGCCAGCAGCTTCGAGCGGGAGAGGCGTGAGCAGTTCTTC | CASSFERERREQFF
TRBJ2-1 | few | TRBV9 | . | TGTGCCAGCAGCGTAGCTCCCTTTCGTGAGCAGTTCTTC | CASSVAPFREQFF
TRBJ2-3 | . | TRBV30 | TRBD2 | TGTGCCTGGAGTGTATGGGAAAGGAGCGGGAGGGCCCGAGATACGCAGTATTTT | CAWSVWERSGRARDTQYF
TRBJ2-1 | . | TRBV27 | . | TGTGCCAGCAGTTTACTGGCAGTCAGCTCCTACAATGAGCAGTTCTTC | CASSLLAVSSYNEQFF
TRBJ2-7 | . | TRBV5-1 | TRBD2 | TGCGCCAGCAGCTTGCTAAGCGGGAGCAATACCTACGAGCAGTACTTC | CASSLLSGSNTYEQYF
TRBJ1-1 | few | TRBV2 | . | TGTGCCAGCAGTGAACTGTATTTGAACACTGAAGCTTTCTTT | CASSELYLNTEAFF
TRBJ2-5 | . | TRBV2 | . | TGTGCCAGCAGTGAAGAAGGTGGCGGGACCCAGTACTTC | CASSEEGGGTQYF
TRBJ2-6 | . | TRBV11-1 | TRBD1 | TGTGCCAGCAGCTTAGGGACAGGGGCCAGCGTCCTGACTTTC | CASSLGTGASVLTF
TRBJ2-1 | . | TRBV5-1 | TRBD1 | TGCGCCAGCAGCTTGTCGGACAGGGCGGGTTACAATGAGCAGTTCTTC | CASSLSDRAGYNEQFF
TRBJ2-3 | . | TRBV5-1 | . | TGCGCCAGCAGCGAGTCTAGGCAAGATACGCAGTATTTT | CASSESRQDTQYF
TRBJ2-1 | many | TRBV29-1 | TRBD2 | TGCAGCGTTGGTTTGAGAGGGAGGGCTATCTCCAATGAGCAGTTCTTC | CSVGLRGRAISNEQFF
TRBJ2-3 | . | TRBV7-2 | . | TGTGCCAGCAGCTTAACCTACACAGATACGCAGTATTTT | CASSLTYTDTQYF
TRBJ2-1 | few | TRBV18 | TRBD2 | TGTGCCAGCTCACTTCGACTAGCGGAGTACAATGAGCAGTTCTTC | CASSLRLAEYNEQFF
TRBJ1-2 | few | TRBV7-8 | . | TGTGCCAGCAGCTTAGGGGCAGGGGTAGGAGGCTACACCTTC | CASSLGAGVGGYTF
TRBJ2-5 | few | TRBV7-2 | TRBD2 | TGTGCCAGCAGCCTAGCGGGAGGGCCGGGGGAGACCCAGTACTTC | CASSLAGGPGETQYF
TRBJ2-7 | . | TRBV7-9 | . | TGTGCCAGCAGCTCCCAACTAGTTGCGAGGGAGCAGTACTTC | CASSSQLVAREQYF
TRBJ2-1 | many | TRBV6-6 | TRBD1 | TGTGCCAGCAGGGAGGGGACAGGGAGGGTCAATGAGCAGTTCTTC | CASREGTGRVNEQFF
TRBJ2-7 | . | TRBV15 | TRBD2 | TGTGCCACCAGCAGAGGGGAGGGATCCGAGCAGTACTTC | CATSRGEGSEQYF
TRBJ2-3 | few | TRBV7-3 | TRBD2 | TGTGCCAGCAGCTTATCGGCTAGCGGAAATACGCAGTATTTT | CASSLSASGNTQYF
TRBJ2-1 | . | TRBV10-2 | . | TGCGCCAGCAGAGTAGCGTACAATGAGCAGTTCTTC | CASRVAYNEQFF